Shown below are 7 T cell receptor beta chains from a single sample sequenced in a study of cytomegalovirus exposure and HLA in healthy donors. PCR employed 60 Vbeta and 13 Jbeta primers. Generated by immunoSEQ multiplex PCR, the TCRdb table keeps only in-frame clones and is missing some. This sample has 210,000 or so clones, with 70% to 80% found just once. The sample consisted of PBMCs. Source of these receptors: a woman in her sixties in good health and CMV-seropositive.

CDR3 nucleotides: TGTGCCAGCAGCTTTTCCCCTATGACAGGGGGAGATGAGCAGTTCTTC. Translating it yields CASSFSPMTGGDEQFF. V gene TRBV11-2 combines with J gene TRBJ2-1, with TRBD1 identical over 9 bases. CDR1 is SGHAT, CDR2 FQNNGV, per germline. V was clipped by 3 bases and J by 8 bases; unmatched bases: 11. The CDR3 runs 16 residues.

The chain carries TRBV2 and TRBJ2-1, with D unresolved. Trimming stripped 9 bases from V and 4 bases from J, with 13 bases between. The CDR3 totals 13 residues. The V gene's germline CDR1 is SNHLY and CDR2 FYNNEI. CDR3 nucleotide sequence: TGTGCCAGTAGCTTCGAATCTTACAATGAGCAGTTCTTC. Its protein product is CASSFESYNEQFF.

The chain uses TRBV7-2 and TRBJ1-4, with no clear D. V was cut by 0 bases and J by 8 bases, with 10 bases left in between. The CDR3 length is 14 residues. In germline, CDR1 is SGHTA, CDR2 FQGNSA. The CDR3 reads CASSLARQSEKLFF. Here the CDR3 DNA reads TGTGCCAGCAGCTTAGCGAGGCAGAGCGAAAAACTGTTTTTT.

V and J are TRBV1 and TRBJ2-1; TRBD2 was called by the table and not checked on the DNA. TRBV1 is a pseudogene locus. The CDR3 extends over 14 amino acids. Here the CDR3 DNA reads TGCACCAGCAGCCAAGAGACTTCCCCCAATGAGCAGTTCTTC. This gives the protein CTSSQETSPNEQFF.

The chain combines TRBV30 with TRBJ1-5; D gene unclear. V shed 3 bases and J shed 0 bases, with 12 bases lying between them. Germline V gene data show CDR1 as GTSNPN and CDR2 as SVGIG (reference sequence). This CDR3 spans 15 amino acids. CDR3 sequence: CAWSNSDFSNQPQHF. In DNA form, the CDR3 reads TGTGCCTGGAGCAACTCGGACTTTAGCAATCAGCCCCAGCATTTT.

The rearrangement joins TRBV6-5 to TRBJ2-5; the D gene is possibly TRBD2 (5 bases). Germline CDR1 is MNHEY and CDR2 is SVGAGI. The CDR3 spans 13 residues. Trimming left V 8 bases short and J 4 bases short, with 14 bases between. The CDR3 bases are TGTGCCAGCCATCGAGGGCGATCAGAGACCCAGTACTTC. Its translation: CASHRGRSETQYF.

V usage is TRBV4-3 and J usage is TRBJ2-1, with TRBD2 identical over 8 bases. This CDR3 region has 16 residues. CDR1 LGHNA and CDR2 YSLEER come from the germline V gene. Germline trimming cut 0 bases from V and 8 bases from J; bases unmatched to any gene: 9. The CDR3, as DNA: TGCGCCAGCAGCCAAGAACTAAACGGGGGGGCCGATGAGCAGTTCTTC. Protein sequence: CASSQELNGGADEQFF.